These T cell receptor beta chains were read from a single sample in a study of metastatic and nonmetastatic thyroid tumors. Via MiXCR, TCRdb re-called the PCR reads. The sample contains 21,000 or so clones, approximately 30% of which appear only once. The sample was tumor tissue. The receptors originated from a male donor with papillary thyroid cancer or a benign thyroid nodule (not recorded which). Some clones in this sample may be carry-over from other donors' samples. Both conserved end residues are trimmed from each CDR3. Fields, in order: CDR3 length, V gene, CDR3 protein.

>12|TRBV3-1
ASSQDVGGTEAF
>13|TRBV7-2
ASTLLSSGANVLT
>14|TRBV7-3
ASSLIRTAGANVLT
>12|TRBV7-9
ASSFEQATEKLF
>10|TRBV20-1
SARTGSYGYT
>12|TRBV9
SSSVRALGETQY
>13|TRBV6-1
ASSETSGSSYEQY
>14|TRBV5-6
ASSLFGTGSSYEQY
>11|TRBV2
ASSGGVGYEQY
>12|TRBV7-6
ASIPPGQAGEQY
>15|TRBV5-1
ASSLRIPSTYNSPLH
>12|TRBV28
ASSPGDKDYGYT
>11|TRBV6-1
ASRGTARTEAF
>12|TRBV20-1
SAPSIPSTDTQY
>11|TRBV28
ASSPRGTDTQY
>15|TRBV27
ASSFLSLGGVADTQY
>12|TRBV30
AWKLGLANNEQF
>11|TRBV19
ASSLLAGTEAF
>14|TRBV28
ASSGRPPGYSTEAF
>10|TRBV19
ATGSLNEKLF
>12|TRBV12-3/TRBV12-4
ASTRTSGRETQY
>10|TRBV2
ASSELAYEQY
>11|TRBV6-4
ASSDSDHNEQF
>11|TRBV27
ASSFGAASPQH
>13|TRBV4-2
ASSQDGGDGDGYT
>12|TRBV19
ASSTGLAKNIQY
>12|TRBV19
ASSHQGTWYEQY
>12|TRBV9
ASSPRANSYEQY
>10|TRBV20-1
SASWGNTEAF
>12|TRBV19
ASSGARGAGEQS
>13|TRBV10-2
ASSESTGGGETQY
>10|TRBV29-1
SAGASGNTIY
>13|TRBV9
ASSVGWGAEETQY